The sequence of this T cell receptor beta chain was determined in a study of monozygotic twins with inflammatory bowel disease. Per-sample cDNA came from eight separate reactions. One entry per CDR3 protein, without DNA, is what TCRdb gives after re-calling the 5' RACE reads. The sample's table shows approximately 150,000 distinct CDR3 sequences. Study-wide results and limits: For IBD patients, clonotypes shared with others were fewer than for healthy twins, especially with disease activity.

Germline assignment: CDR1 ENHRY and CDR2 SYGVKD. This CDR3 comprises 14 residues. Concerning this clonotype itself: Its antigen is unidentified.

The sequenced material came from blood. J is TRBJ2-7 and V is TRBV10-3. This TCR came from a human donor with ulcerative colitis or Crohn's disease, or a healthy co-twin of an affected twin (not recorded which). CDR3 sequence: CAISESIGSYEQYF.